This T cell receptor (beta chain) came from a study of T-cell reconstitution after alpha-beta-depleted transplantation in children. Study-wide results and limits: T-cell counts and diversity were attributed mostly to newly produced T cells one year after transplant.

This clonotype was seen repeatedly, ten times or more. Its antigen is as yet unknown. From germline, CDR1 is MGHRA and CDR2 YSYEKL. Trimming cost V 4 bases and J 4 bases, with 22 bases left between them. The CDR3 runs 18 residues. During its preparation, the TCRbeta library received unique molecular identifiers. Using its own MiXCR run on the PCR reads, TCRdb lists one record per CDR3 protein. The table records 200,000 to 250,000 distinct CDR3 sequences, roughly 10% of them present only once. This clonotype was sampled from a child under two years old with acute myeloid leukemia, due to receive a stem cell transplant. The rearrangement uses TRBV4-1 and TRBJ1-4; D perhaps matches TRBD1 (6 bases). The sequences come from PBMCs, collected before TCRalphabeta/CD19-depleted stem cell transplant. The CDR3 spells CASSPRQVATLGNEKLFF. CDR3 coding DNA: TGCGCCAGCAGCCCCCGACAGGTTGCTACCCTGGGTAATGAAAAACTGTTTTTT.